This note documents a single T cell receptor (beta chain) sequence. The antigen is undetermined. The data belong to a study of shared clonotypes between healthy human individuals. Naive CD8 cells comprised CD45RO-negative, CCR7-positively selected cells, excluding terminally differentiated effector memory CD45RA+ cells. Every subset had its genomic DNA shared out evenly among several immunoSEQ plates. Original handling: Sequence data from immunoSEQ were junction-only and lacked quality scores; consequently, filtering differed. Clones were read by immunoSEQ multiplex PCR, and TCRdb kept only the in-frame ones, dropping some. For V, J and clone size, that table is used; D and trimming come from the DNA. The top ten hold 1.5% to 2% of the sample, which has 2 million to 2.5 million clones, 85% to 95% seen once. Germline V gives CDR1 GTSNPN, CDR2 SVGIG (reference sequence). Between the trimmed V and J ends, which lost 2 bases and 0 bases, there was a span of 8 bases. This CDR3 contains 14 residues.

Findings and limits, study-wide: Generally, naive subsets came out with larger estimated richness than memory subsets. The rarefaction results pointed to incomplete sorted-subset sequencing despite large depth.

The clonotype was recovered from a man younger than 35 in good health. Some clones in this sample may be carry-over from other donors' samples. The sample was naive CD8+ T cells from PBMCs. This sequence joins TRBV30 and TRBJ2-1; D remains unclear. The CDR3 is CAWSWSASYNEQFF. CDR3 nucleotides: TGTGCCTGGAGTTGGTCTGCCTCCTACAATGAGCAGTTCTTC.